This T cell receptor beta chain derives from a study of lymphopenia after photon versus proton radiotherapy. General study points: In patients who died, overall survival fell as post-nadir TCR diversity dropped more. Photon-treated patients lost naive T cells and TCR diversity; proton-treated stayed stable. Survival link was tested only in deceased patients; proton benefit remains a possibility. Post-nadir diversity loss with photons came from oligoclonal expansion, particularly CD8+ Temra cells.

Here immunoSEQ multiplex PCR was the method, and the copy in TCRdb shows in-frame clones only, minus some. The sample carries approximately 66,000 clones, more than 75% recorded once. Germline CDR1 is LNHDA and CDR2 is SQIVND (reference sequence). V gave up 6 bases and J gave up 3 bases; unmatched junction bases: 7. The CDR3 is 14 amino acids. For this clone: Its antigen is unknown.

V and J are TRBV19 and TRBJ1-1; 7 bases line up with TRBD1. This clonotype originated in a middle-aged man with gastric cancer. The sequenced sample was peripheral blood, obtained from a patient treated with photon-based radiotherapy. The CDR3: CASSRTGVDTEAFF. For the CDR3, the DNA is TGTGCCAGTAGCCGAACAGGGGTAGACACTGAAGCTTTCTTT.